Listed below are T cell receptor beta chains from one sample, sequenced in a study of CD8 T cells in ankylosing spondylitis. MiXCR was run by TCRdb on the 5' RACE reads, yielding one entry per CDR3 protein. The sample holds some 840,000 distinct CDR3 sequences; 12% are singletons and the top ten take approximately 0.46%. Sequencing was carried out using blood, either unsorted or a sorted T cell fraction (not recorded which). Receptors originate from a male donor with ankylosing spondylitis. CDR3s include the opening cysteine and the closing phenylalanine or tryptophan. The order of the fields is J gene, V gene, D gene, clone size, CDR3 DNA, CDR3 protein. The D gene is left open where the match is weak. The size of a clone is reported for some rows only, either as once, few or many, or as a class for expanded clones.

J gene: TRBJ1-4
V gene: TRBV25-1
D gene: TRBD1
clone size: once
CDR3 DNA: TGTGCCAGCAGTGACCCCGGGACAGATAATGAAAAACTGTTTTTT
CDR3 protein: CASSDPGTDNEKLFF

J gene: TRBJ2-7
V gene: TRBV29-1
D gene: TRBD1
clone size: few
CDR3 DNA: TGCAGCGTTGAAGACCCAGGAGGGACAGGGGGGAAGACCTACGAGCAGTACTTC
CDR3 protein: CSVEDPGGTGGKTYEQYF

J gene: TRBJ1-5
V gene: TRBV20-1
D gene: -
clone size: many
CDR3 DNA: TGCAGTGCTAGTTGGTCGGACAGAAATCAGCCCCAGCATTTT
CDR3 protein: CSASWSDRNQPQHF

J gene: TRBJ2-7
V gene: TRBV29-1
D gene: TRBD1
clone size: many
CDR3 DNA: TGCAGCGCCGTGGGGACAGGGAGGTTATACGAGCAGTACTTC
CDR3 protein: CSAVGTGRLYEQYF

J gene: TRBJ2-5
V gene: TRBV30
D gene: -
clone size: few
CDR3 DNA: TGTGCCTGGAGTGGGGGAAGAGAGACCCAGTACTTC
CDR3 protein: CAWSGGRETQYF

J gene: TRBJ1-3
V gene: TRBV20-1
D gene: -
clone size: few
CDR3 DNA: TGCAGTGCTAGAGATGGGGCCCGAAACACCATATATTTT
CDR3 protein: CSARDGARNTIYF

J gene: TRBJ2-5
V gene: TRBV7-2
D gene: -
clone size: many
CDR3 DNA: TGTGCCAGCAGCTCTTGGGGGACGGAGACCCAGTACTTC
CDR3 protein: CASSSWGTETQYF

J gene: TRBJ2-2
V gene: TRBV20-1
D gene: -
clone size: many
CDR3 DNA: TGCAGTGCTAGAAGGCTGACCGGGGAGCTGTTTTTT
CDR3 protein: CSARRLTGELFF

J gene: TRBJ1-5
V gene: TRBV12-3/TRBV12-4
D gene: TRBD1
clone size: many
CDR3 DNA: TGTGCCAGCAGTACAGGGGCTCAGCCCCAGCATTTT
CDR3 protein: CASSTGAQPQHF

J gene: TRBJ2-2
V gene: TRBV7-9
D gene: -
clone size: -
CDR3 DNA: TGTGCCAGCAGCTTAGCGATTCCGGGATGGGGCACCGGGGAGCTGTTTTTT
CDR3 protein: CASSLAIPGWGTGELFF

J gene: TRBJ2-6
V gene: TRBV4-2
D gene: -
clone size: -
CDR3 DNA: TGTGCCAGCAGCCCCTACCCTGGGGCCAACGTCCTGACTTTC
CDR3 protein: CASSPYPGANVLTF

J gene: TRBJ2-3
V gene: TRBV10-3
D gene: -
clone size: -
CDR3 DNA: TGTGCCATCAGTGAGATCCATATCCGGGCAGATACGCAGTATTTT
CDR3 protein: CAISEIHIRADTQYF

J gene: TRBJ1-1
V gene: TRBV7-8
D gene: -
clone size: few
CDR3 DNA: TGTGCCAGCTACCTATTTCGGGGCAGGGCGAACACTGAAGCTTTCTTT
CDR3 protein: CASYLFRGRANTEAFF

J gene: TRBJ2-7
V gene: TRBV29-1
D gene: TRBD1
clone size: many
CDR3 DNA: TGCAGCGCCGGGACAGGGCTAACCTACGAGCAGTACTTC
CDR3 protein: CSAGTGLTYEQYF

J gene: TRBJ2-2
V gene: TRBV10-3
D gene: -
clone size: -
CDR3 DNA: TGTGCCATCAGTGGAGAGGGAATCGACACCGGGGAGCTGTTTTTT
CDR3 protein: CAISGEGIDTGELFF

J gene: TRBJ1-1
V gene: TRBV5-1
D gene: TRBD1
clone size: -
CDR3 DNA: TGCGCCAGCAGCGTGGGACAGGGTGGAGGGCAGGCTTTCTTT
CDR3 protein: CASSVGQGGGQAFF

J gene: TRBJ2-1
V gene: TRBV6-2/TRBV6-3
D gene: -
clone size: -
CDR3 DNA: TGTGCCAGCATCTTCTCCGGGACTGACCTACGTCTGTTCTTC
CDR3 protein: CASIFSGTDLRLFF

J gene: TRBJ2-5
V gene: TRBV20-1
D gene: -
clone size: few
CDR3 DNA: TGCAGTGCTATCTGGACGCTCCAAGAGACCCAGTACTTC
CDR3 protein: CSAIWTLQETQYF

J gene: TRBJ1-1
V gene: TRBV6-5
D gene: TRBD1
clone size: -
CDR3 DNA: TGTGCCAGCAGTTACAGCGGGGCAGGGGGGGGGACTGAAGCTTTCTTT
CDR3 protein: CASSYSGAGGGTEAFF

J gene: TRBJ2-7
V gene: TRBV28
D gene: TRBD1
clone size: few
CDR3 DNA: TGTGCCAGCATCTCCGGAGGACAGGGCGCCTACGAGCAGTACTTC
CDR3 protein: CASISGGQGAYEQYF

J gene: TRBJ2-7
V gene: TRBV15
D gene: -
clone size: few
CDR3 DNA: TGTGCCACCAGCAAAGGGAAATCCTACGAGCAGTACTTC
CDR3 protein: CATSKGKSYEQYF

J gene: TRBJ2-7
V gene: TRBV4-2
D gene: TRBD1
clone size: many
CDR3 DNA: TGTGCCAGCAGCCAAGATGGAGGGACAGGGGTCTCCTACGAGCAGTACTTC
CDR3 protein: CASSQDGGTGVSYEQYF

J gene: TRBJ1-5
V gene: TRBV5-3
D gene: -
clone size: few
CDR3 DNA: TGTGCCAGAAGCTTTAGGGGTCAACTTAGCTATCAGCCCCAGCATTTT
CDR3 protein: CARSFRGQLSYQPQHF

J gene: TRBJ2-3
V gene: TRBV4-2
D gene: -
clone size: few
CDR3 DNA: TGTGCCAGCAGCCAAGATGCAGGGTCAAGCACAGATACGCAGTATTTT
CDR3 protein: CASSQDAGSSTDTQYF

J gene: TRBJ2-1
V gene: TRBV20-1
D gene: -
clone size: -
CDR3 DNA: TGCAGTGCTAGAGATTGGGGCAGTCCCTACAATGAGCAGTTCTTC
CDR3 protein: CSARDWGSPYNEQFF

J gene: TRBJ2-5
V gene: TRBV28
D gene: -
clone size: -
CDR3 DNA: TGTGCCAGCAAAAGCAACCCGAGCCAGGAGACCCAGTACTTC
CDR3 protein: CASKSNPSQETQYF

J gene: TRBJ1-2
V gene: TRBV12-3/TRBV12-4
D gene: -
clone size: -
CDR3 DNA: TGTGCCAGCAGTTTAGGCAGGGAGAAGGAGGGCTACACCTTC
CDR3 protein: CASSLGREKEGYTF

J gene: TRBJ1-3
V gene: TRBV11-2
D gene: TRBD1
clone size: -
CDR3 DNA: TGTGCCAGCAGCCCCCCGGGACAGGCTTTTCTTAGAAACACCATATATTTT
CDR3 protein: CASSPPGQAFLRNTIYF

J gene: TRBJ1-5
V gene: TRBV20-1
D gene: -
clone size: many
CDR3 DNA: TGCAGTGTCCCCCCGGACCTCAATCAGCCCCAGCATTTT
CDR3 protein: CSVPPDLNQPQHF

J gene: TRBJ1-1
V gene: TRBV19
D gene: TRBD1
clone size: -
CDR3 DNA: TGTGCCAGTAGTCCTTGGGACAGGGTCTCCACTGAAGCTTTCTTT
CDR3 protein: CASSPWDRVSTEAFF

J gene: TRBJ2-2
V gene: TRBV20-1
D gene: TRBD1
clone size: -
CDR3 DNA: TGCAGTGCGGAATCCGACAGGGTCACCGGGGAGCTGTTTTTT
CDR3 protein: CSAESDRVTGELFF

J gene: TRBJ2-5
V gene: TRBV12-3/TRBV12-4
D gene: -
clone size: -
CDR3 DNA: TGTGCCAGCAGTTTAGCCGACAGCAGGGAGACCCAGTACTTC
CDR3 protein: CASSLADSRETQYF

J gene: TRBJ2-5
V gene: TRBV20-1
D gene: -
clone size: -
CDR3 DNA: TGCAGTGCTAGAGATCCGATGGACGGAGAAGAGACCCAGTACTTC
CDR3 protein: CSARDPMDGEETQYF

J gene: TRBJ2-1
V gene: TRBV20-1
D gene: TRBD2
clone size: few
CDR3 DNA: TGCAGTGCTAGCATCAGGGAGGGCTACAATGAGCAGTTCTTC
CDR3 protein: CSASIREGYNEQFF

J gene: TRBJ2-5
V gene: TRBV24-1
D gene: -
clone size: -
CDR3 DNA: TGTGCCACCAGTGATGTGGGGGATAAAGAGACCCAGTACTTC
CDR3 protein: CATSDVGDKETQYF

J gene: TRBJ1-2
V gene: TRBV7-2
D gene: TRBD1
clone size: few
CDR3 DNA: TGTGCCAGCCGTCGCGGGACAGGGAACGGCTACACCTTC
CDR3 protein: CASRRGTGNGYTF